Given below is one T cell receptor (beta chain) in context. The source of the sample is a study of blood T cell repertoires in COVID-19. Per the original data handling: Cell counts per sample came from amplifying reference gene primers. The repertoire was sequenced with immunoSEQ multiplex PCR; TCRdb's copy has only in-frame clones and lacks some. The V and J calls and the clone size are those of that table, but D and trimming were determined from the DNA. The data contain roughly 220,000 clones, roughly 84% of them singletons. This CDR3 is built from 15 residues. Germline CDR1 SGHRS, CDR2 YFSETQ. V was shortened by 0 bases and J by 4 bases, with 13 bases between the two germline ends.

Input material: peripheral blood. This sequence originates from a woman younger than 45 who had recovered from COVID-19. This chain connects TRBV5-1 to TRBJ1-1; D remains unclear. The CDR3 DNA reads TGCGCCAGCAGCTTGGGCGAGGGTACCAGCACTGAAGCTTTCTTT. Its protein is CASSLGEGTSTEAFF.